This TCR beta chain was identified during a study of T cell clonality in common variable immunodeficiency. This clone was recorded a few times. The antigen is undetermined. The sequence runs out 3 residues before the end of the CDR3; the remainder is reconstructed from the germline J gene. No CVID subject was ill or on immunomodulatory drugs when sampled. Blood samples were heparinized, 5 to 8 ml per donor. This CDR3 has 13 residues. The germline V gene encodes CDR1 GTSNPN and CDR2 SVGIG (reference sequence). V dropped 1 base and J dropped 7; count of bases not matched to a gene: 0. Study-wide results and caveats: TCRbeta clonality was increased in CVID versus healthy controls. In common variable immunodeficiency, TCR beta chains reportedly carried fewer deletions and N-nucleotide insertions.

Sequencing used immunoSEQ multiplex PCR; TCRdb keeps in-frame clones, though not all of them. This sample comprises around 10,000 clones, none seen once only. Sequencing was done on a sample of peripheral blood mononuclear cells. The receptor was isolated from a human donor with common variable immunodeficiency. The chain carries TRBV30 and TRBJ1-6; 8 nucleotides match TRBD1. CDR3 in amino acids: CAWSGQGNSPLHF. The covered CDR3 bases are TGTGCCTGGAGTGGACAGGGGAATTCACCC.